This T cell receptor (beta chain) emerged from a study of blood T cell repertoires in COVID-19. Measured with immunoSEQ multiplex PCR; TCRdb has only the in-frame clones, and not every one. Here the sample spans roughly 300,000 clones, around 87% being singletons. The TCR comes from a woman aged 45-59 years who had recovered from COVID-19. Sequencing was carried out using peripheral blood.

CDR3 sequence reads: CASSSQAASFYEQYF. CDR3 nucleotide sequence: TGTGCCAGCAGCTCCCAAGCGGCTAGTTTCTACGAGCAGTACTTC. The rearrangement uses TRBV7-2 and TRBJ2-7; D may be TRBD2 (5 bases). Trimming removed 4 bases at V and 3 bases at J, with 16 bases between. Germline assignment: CDR1 SGHTA and CDR2 FQGNSA. The CDR3 sequence is 15 residues long.